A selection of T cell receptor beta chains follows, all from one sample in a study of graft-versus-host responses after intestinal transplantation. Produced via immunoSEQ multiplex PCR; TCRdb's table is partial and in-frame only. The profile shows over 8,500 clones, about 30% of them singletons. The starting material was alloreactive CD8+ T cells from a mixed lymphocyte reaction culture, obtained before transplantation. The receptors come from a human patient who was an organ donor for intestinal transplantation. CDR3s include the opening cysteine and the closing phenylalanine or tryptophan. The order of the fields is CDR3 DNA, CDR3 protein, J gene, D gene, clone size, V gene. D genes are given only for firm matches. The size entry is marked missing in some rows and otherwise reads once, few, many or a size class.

DNA: TGCAGTGCTAGGTTGGAGACCCAGTACTTC
CDR3: CSARLETQYF
J: TRBJ2-5
D: -
size: few
V: TRBV20-1

DNA: TGCGCCAGCAGCCCCCTAGGGGGGGCTGGGGACGAGCAGTACTTC
CDR3: CASSPLGGAGDEQYF
J: TRBJ2-7
D: -
size: medium-sized
V: TRBV4-1

DNA: TGTGCCAGCAGCTTAGATGGAGAAGAGACCCAGTACTTC
CDR3: CASSLDGEETQYF
J: TRBJ2-5
D: -
size: -
V: TRBV11-2

DNA: TGTGCCAGCAGCGATTATACCACTGGTGAGACCCAGTACTTC
CDR3: CASSDYTTGETQYF
J: TRBJ2-5
D: -
size: -
V: TRBV11-2

DNA: TGTGCCAGCAGAGCCCGCTACTATGGCTACACCTTC
CDR3: CASRARYYGYTF
J: TRBJ1-2
D: -
size: -
V: TRBV7-2

DNA: TGCGCCAGCAGCCAAGACAGTTATAAATCACCCCTCCACTTT
CDR3: CASSQDSYKSPLHF
J: TRBJ1-6
D: -
size: -
V: TRBV4-3

DNA: TGCAGCGGTGTCGGCTTGAACACCGGGGAGCTGTTTTTT
CDR3: CSGVGLNTGELFF
J: TRBJ2-2
D: -
size: few
V: TRBV29-1

DNA: TGTGCCAGCAGTCCATTTCCCCGGGACACCTCCCAATACAATGAGCAGTTCTTC
CDR3: CASSPFPRDTSQYNEQFF
J: TRBJ2-1
D: -
size: medium-sized
V: TRBV27

DNA: TGCAGTGTCAGAGAATCCTATGGCTACACCTTC
CDR3: CSVRESYGYTF
J: TRBJ1-2
D: -
size: medium-sized
V: TRBV20-1

DNA: TGTGCCAGCAGCCAATCAGACTGGGATAGCAATCAGCCCCAGCATTTT
CDR3: CASSQSDWDSNQPQHF
J: TRBJ1-5
D: -
size: -
V: TRBV4-2

DNA: TGTGCCAGCAGTTACTCGAGACTAGCGGGAGGGGAGACCCAGTACTTC
CDR3: CASSYSRLAGGETQYF
J: TRBJ2-5
D: TRBD2
size: -
V: TRBV6-5

DNA: TGTGCCTGGGGTTCGGGCTTCTCCTACGAGCAGTACTTC
CDR3: CAWGSGFSYEQYF
J: TRBJ2-7
D: -
size: few
V: TRBV30

DNA: TGTGCCAGCACGCCGGCGGCTGGAGACACCATATATTTT
CDR3: CASTPAAGDTIYF
J: TRBJ1-3
D: -
size: -
V: TRBV25-1

DNA: TGCGCCAGCAGCCAGATAGCGGGGGGGTTAGATACGCAGTATTTT
CDR3: CASSQIAGGLDTQYF
J: TRBJ2-3
D: TRBD2
size: large
V: TRBV4-1

DNA: TGTGCCAGCAGTCTTTTCCCAGGGGTTCAAGAGACCCAGTACTTC
CDR3: CASSLFPGVQETQYF
J: TRBJ2-5
D: -
size: -
V: TRBV7-8

DNA: TGTGCCACCAGCAGAGAGGGTTTACTTAACTATGGCTACACCTTC
CDR3: CATSREGLLNYGYTF
J: TRBJ1-2
D: -
size: -
V: TRBV15

DNA: TGTGCCTGGAGTTCGGGACAGGGATGGCTAGTGGACTGTGGCTACACCTTC
CDR3: CAWSSGQGWLVDCGYTF
J: TRBJ1-2
D: TRBD1
size: few
V: TRBV30

DNA: TGTGCCAGCGGATCAGTGATGTCCTACGAGCAGTACTTC
CDR3: CASGSVMSYEQYF
J: TRBJ2-7
D: -
size: few
V: TRBV6-9

DNA: TGCGCCAGCAGCCAAGGGGGGTGGACTGAAGCTTTCTTT
CDR3: CASSQGGWTEAFF
J: TRBJ1-1
D: -
size: few
V: TRBV4-1

DNA: TGCGCCAGCAGCCAAACTAGCGGATCGGTCGGCGAGCAGTACTTC
CDR3: CASSQTSGSVGEQYF
J: TRBJ2-7
D: TRBD2
size: few
V: TRBV4-1

DNA: TGTGCCAGTAGTATAATCAGGTATAGCAATCAGCCCCAGCATTTT
CDR3: CASSIIRYSNQPQHF
J: TRBJ1-5
D: -
size: -
V: TRBV19

DNA: TGCGCCAGCAGCCAAGATCTTCTGGCGGCTACAGATACGCAGTATTTT
CDR3: CASSQDLLAATDTQYF
J: TRBJ2-3
D: -
size: -
V: TRBV4-1

DNA: TGTGCCTGGGGTTCGGGCTGCTCCTACGAGCAGTACTTC
CDR3: CAWGSGCSYEQYF
J: TRBJ2-7
D: -
size: -
V: TRBV30

DNA: TGTGCCATCAGTGACCAAGACAGGCCCTATGGCTACACCTTC
CDR3: CAISDQDRPYGYTF
J: TRBJ1-2
D: -
size: -
V: TRBV10-3

DNA: TGCGCCAGCAGCCAAGTAGGGGACGCTGAAGCTTTCTTT
CDR3: CASSQVGDAEAFF
J: TRBJ1-1
D: -
size: once
V: TRBV4-1

DNA: TGTGCGTGTTCCACGGGGGACGAATCTGGAAACACCATATATTTT
CDR3: CACSTGDESGNTIYF
J: TRBJ1-3
D: -
size: medium-sized
V: TRBV30

DNA: TGTGCCAGCAGCCTAAACAGGGTAATCAGGTCCTACAATGAGCAGTTCTTC
CDR3: CASSLNRVIRSYNEQFF
J: TRBJ2-1
D: -
size: -
V: TRBV4-2

DNA: TGTGCCAGCAGCTTAGGGGGCTTTGCCGGGGAGCTGTTTTTT
CDR3: CASSLGGFAGELFF
J: TRBJ2-2
D: -
size: -
V: TRBV7-6

DNA: TGTGCCAGCAGGGTATCGCATGGCTACACCTTC
CDR3: CASRVSHGYTF
J: TRBJ1-2
D: -
size: -
V: TRBV6-5

DNA: TGCGCCAGCAGCTCACCGGACAGCGATGGGTCTTCACCCCTCCACTTT
CDR3: CASSSPDSDGSSPLHF
J: TRBJ1-6
D: -
size: -
V: TRBV5-1

DNA: TGTGCCAGCAGCTCGGATAACTATGGCTACACCTTC
CDR3: CASSSDNYGYTF
J: TRBJ1-2
D: -
size: -
V: TRBV7-9

DNA: TGTGCCAGCAGCTTAGTTGAGGGAGGACAGCCCCAGCATTTT
CDR3: CASSLVEGGQPQHF
J: TRBJ1-5
D: -
size: few
V: TRBV7-6

DNA: TGTGCCAGCAGACTCCGGACAGGGCAAGCCTACGAGCAGTACTTC
CDR3: CASRLRTGQAYEQYF
J: TRBJ2-7
D: TRBD1
size: -
V: TRBV6-5

DNA: TGTGCCAGCAGCTTAGCCGGGACTAGCTCCTACGAGCAGTACTTC
CDR3: CASSLAGTSSYEQYF
J: TRBJ2-7
D: TRBD2
size: few
V: TRBV7-3

DNA: TGTGCCAGCAGCCACAGAGGGACAGGGACTTCACCCCTCCACTTT
CDR3: CASSHRGTGTSPLHF
J: TRBJ1-6
D: TRBD1
size: few
V: TRBV11-2

DNA: TGTGCCAGCAGTTTATTAGGTGGGAACACTGAAGCTTTCTTT
CDR3: CASSLLGGNTEAFF
J: TRBJ1-1
D: -
size: -
V: TRBV27

DNA: TGTGCCAGCAGCCACACGGGGAACTATGGCTACACCTTC
CDR3: CASSHTGNYGYTF
J: TRBJ1-2
D: -
size: few
V: TRBV7-9

DNA: TGTGCCAGCAGCTTCATTGGGGTGGATGGCTACACCTTC
CDR3: CASSFIGVDGYTF
J: TRBJ1-2
D: -
size: once
V: TRBV5-4

DNA: TGTGCCAGCAGCGGAAGGGGGGTGGACACTGAAGCTTTCTTT
CDR3: CASSGRGVDTEAFF
J: TRBJ1-1
D: -
size: medium-sized
V: TRBV13

DNA: TGTGCCACCAGCAGAGATTACAGGGCAGGGGGCTTCAGCGGCTACACCTTC
CDR3: CATSRDYRAGGFSGYTF
J: TRBJ1-2
D: TRBD1
size: few
V: TRBV15

DNA: TGTGCCACCAGCAGAGATCTGGGACGGAGCTACGAGCAGTACTTC
CDR3: CATSRDLGRSYEQYF
J: TRBJ2-7
D: -
size: few
V: TRBV15

DNA: TGTGCCAGCAGCTCCACTAGCGGGCGCTACAATGAGCAGTTCTTC
CDR3: CASSSTSGRYNEQFF
J: TRBJ2-1
D: TRBD2
size: -
V: TRBV7-6

DNA: TGTGCCAGCAACCCCCTCTATGCGGGACAGGGCGATGAAAAACTGTTTTTT
CDR3: CASNPLYAGQGDEKLFF
J: TRBJ1-4
D: TRBD1
size: -
V: TRBV7-6

DNA: TGCGCCAGCAGCCAAGAAAGGGGCAGGGGCGAGCAGTACTTC
CDR3: CASSQERGRGEQYF
J: TRBJ2-7
D: -
size: few
V: TRBV4-3

DNA: TGTGCCAGTAGTAACGGTGGCGAGCAGTACTTC
CDR3: CASSNGGEQYF
J: TRBJ2-7
D: -
size: medium-sized
V: TRBV19

DNA: TGTGCCAGTAGTATGTCCCTCACAGATACGCAGTATTTT
CDR3: CASSMSLTDTQYF
J: TRBJ2-3
D: -
size: medium-sized
V: TRBV19

DNA: TGCGCCAGCAGCCAAGGGGTTCGGGACACTGAAGCTTTCTTT
CDR3: CASSQGVRDTEAFF
J: TRBJ1-1
D: -
size: medium-sized
V: TRBV4-1

DNA: TGCGCCAGCAGCCAAGTCTACAGGGTAACTATGGAGACCCAGTACTTC
CDR3: CASSQVYRVTMETQYF
J: TRBJ2-5
D: -
size: -
V: TRBV4-3

DNA: TGCAGCGGTCGGGGAGGGGGCACCTACGAGCAGTACTTC
CDR3: CSGRGGGTYEQYF
J: TRBJ2-7
D: -
size: -
V: TRBV29-1

DNA: TGTGCCAGCAGCCCTCCGGTGGGGGAGGAGCAGTTCTTC
CDR3: CASSPPVGEEQFF
J: TRBJ2-1
D: -
size: few
V: TRBV11-2

DNA: TGTGCCAGCAGCTTGGGGAATCCCTACGAGCAGTACTTC
CDR3: CASSLGNPYEQYF
J: TRBJ2-7
D: -
size: -
V: TRBV7-9

DNA: TGTGCCAGCAGTGGGTTGCGGGGGGGCGGAGATACGCAGTATTTT
CDR3: CASSGLRGGGDTQYF
J: TRBJ2-3
D: TRBD2
size: -
V: TRBV6-1

DNA: TGTGCCTCCCGGCAGATGAACACTGAAGCTTTCTTT
CDR3: CASRQMNTEAFF
J: TRBJ1-1
D: -
size: -
V: TRBV30

DNA: TGTGCCAGCAGCAATCTACTGAATTGGTATGGCTACACCTTC
CDR3: CASSNLLNWYGYTF
J: TRBJ1-2
D: -
size: -
V: TRBV21-1

DNA: TGTGCCAGCAGCGTAATAGCGGGAAGCACAGATACGCAGTATTTT
CDR3: CASSVIAGSTDTQYF
J: TRBJ2-3
D: TRBD2
size: -
V: TRBV9

DNA: TGCGCCAGCAGCCCCCAGACTAGCACAGATACGCAGTATTTT
CDR3: CASSPQTSTDTQYF
J: TRBJ2-3
D: -
size: large
V: TRBV4-1

DNA: TGTGCCAGCAGCTTGTACCGGGACAGGTTCTATGGCTACACCTTC
CDR3: CASSLYRDRFYGYTF
J: TRBJ1-2
D: TRBD1
size: few
V: TRBV5-4

DNA: TGTGCCAGCAGCAAAAACGGTACGGCAGGAAGTATTTTTGCTGGAAACACCATATATTTT
CDR3: CASSKNGTAGSIFAGNTIYF
J: TRBJ1-3
D: -
size: -
V: TRBV21-1

DNA: TGTGCCAGAAGCTTTGGCGTGTCCGCTAGCAATCAGCCCCAGCATTTT
CDR3: CARSFGVSASNQPQHF
J: TRBJ1-5
D: -
size: -
V: TRBV5-3